This T cell receptor beta chain was documented in a study of T-cell reconstitution after alpha-beta-depleted transplantation in children. Unique molecular identifiers tagged the TCRbeta library. Each CDR3 protein is one row after TCRdb ran MiXCR on the PCR reads. The repertoire has hundreds of thousands of distinct CDR3 sequences, approximately 20% of them found once; the top ten carry 3% to 4%. Deletions cut 2 bases from V and 0 bases from J, with 11 bases between. Looked up from germline, CDR1 is MNHEY and CDR2 is SMNVEV (reference sequence). The CDR3 consists of 15 residues. The chain recombines TRBV27 with TRBJ2-7; maybe TRBD2 (5 bases). This sample comprised PBMCs from the stem cell graft donor, obtained from the stem cell graft. This TCR was sampled from a human donor who donated a stem cell graft to a child with acute lymphoblastic leukemia. This CDR3 reads CASSLGRGSSYEQYF. In DNA form, the CDR3 reads TGTGCCAGCAGTTTAGGACGGGGAAGCTCCTACGAGCAGTACTTC.